Listed here are 24 T cell receptor beta chains from one sample, sequenced in a study of chemoradiotherapy in HPV16-positive cancers. TCRdb's copy holds only in-frame clones and misses some; the assay was immunoSEQ multiplex PCR. The table includes some 4,000 clones, 91% detected once. This sample comprised tumor tissue, obtained from a patient who underwent chemoradiotherapy. These receptor sequences come from a human donor with HPV-associated anogenital cancer.

The chain combines TRBV11-2 with TRBJ2-3; 8 nucleotides line up with TRBD2. This CDR3 comprises 13 residues. Germline V gene sequence: CDR1 SGHAT, CDR2 FQNNGV. The junction had 5 bases not matched to a gene; V was cut back by 10 bases and J by 2 bases. As DNA, the CDR3 is TGTGCCACGCGGGGGGACTTCACAGATACGCAGTATTTT. It translates to CATRGDFTDTQYF. Based on the CDR3 plus reference TRBV11-2 and TRBJ2-3, the full variable domain is EAGVAQSPRYKIIEKRQSVAFWCNPISGHATLYWYQQILGQGPKLLIQFQNNGVVDDSQLPKDRFSAERLKGVDSTLKIQPAKLEDSAVYLCATRGDFTDTQYFGPGTRLTVL.

This clone was seen only a few times. This sequence joins TRBV27 and TRBJ2-1, with TRBD1 matching 7 bases. The CDR3 runs 15 residues. Looked up from germline, CDR1 is MNHEY and CDR2 is SMNVEV (reference sequence). With V trimmed by 2 bases and J by 7 bases, 8 bases remained unmatched. The CDR3 coding sequence is TGTGCCAGCAGTTTAAAGACAGGGATTCGAAATGAGCAGTTCTTC. Translating it yields CASSLKTGIRNEQFF.

This chain connects TRBV11-2 to TRBJ1-2; D is unresolved. The CDR3 totals 13 residues. From germline, CDR1 is SGHAT and CDR2 FQNNGV. Trimming took off 3 bases at V and 1 base at J, with 6 bases between the two ends. CDR3 loop: CASSFGINYGYTF. In nucleotides, the CDR3 is TGTGCCAGCAGCTTTGGGATTAACTATGGCTACACCTTC.

V usage is TRBV5-1 and J usage is TRBJ2-7; 7 nucleotides match TRBD1. The junction had 7 bases not matched to a gene; V was cut back by 3 bases and J by 4 bases. CDR1 and CDR2 (germline): SGHRS, YFSETQ. The CDR3 sequence is 14 residues long. The CDR3 DNA follows: TGCGCCAGCAGCTCGCTGAACAGGGGTTACGAGCAGTACTTC. Translated, it gives CASSSLNRGYEQYF.

The chain carries TRBV18 and TRBJ2-2, with D maybe TRBD2 (5 bases). This CDR3 region has 15 residues. From germline, CDR1 is KGHSH and CDR2 LQKENI. The germline V and J ends were trimmed by 6 bases and 1 base, with 12 bases remaining between them. The CDR3 is CASSQEDLNTGELFF. The CDR3 region has the DNA TGTGCCAGCTCCCAGGAGGACTTGAACACCGGGGAGCTGTTTTTT.

V usage is TRBV30 and J usage is TRBJ2-5; D is possibly TRBD1 (5 bases). Germline V gene lookup returns CDR1 GTSNPN and CDR2 SVGIG (reference sequence). The V end lost 5 bases, the J end lost 1 base, and 11 bases lay between the germline ends. The length of the CDR3 is 13 residues. DNA of the CDR3: TGTGCCTGGGGTACAGGTTTCCAAGAGACCCAGTACTTC. Encoded protein: CAWGTGFQETQYF.

This chain uses TRBV11-2 with TRBJ2-1; D remains ambiguous. This CDR3 is built from 14 residues. V gave up 1 base and J gave up 13 bases, with 17 bases separating them. Germline V lookup: CDR1 SGHAT, CDR2 FQNNGV. CDR3 region: CASSLALLAASQFF. The CDR3 region has the DNA TGTGCCAGCAGCTTAGCCCTACTGGCGGCGAGTCAGTTCTTC.

V usage is TRBV6-5 and J usage is TRBJ1-2, with 7 bases lining up with TRBD1. The CDR3 contains 14 residues. Germline V gene sequence: CDR1 MNHEY, CDR2 SVGAGI. V lost 6 bases, J lost 9 bases, and 13 bases stayed unmatched. The CDR3 nucleotides read TGTGCCAGCAGCCGCTCAGACAGGGCCTCGAGCTACACCTTC. Amino acid sequence: CASSRSDRASSYTF.

This clone was seen more than once but under ten times. The rearrangement joins TRBV2 to TRBJ1-5, with a weak D call TRBD1 (5 bases). V dropped 5 bases and J dropped 9 bases, with 14 bases sitting between them. The CDR3 is 13 residues long. The germline gives CDR1 SNHLY, CDR2 FYNNEI. CDR3: CASSMQGGGPQHF. DNA of the CDR3: TGTGCCAGCAGTATGCAGGGAGGAGGGCCCCAGCATTTT.

Only one count was recorded for this clone. V is TRBV7-2 and J is TRBJ2-5, with TRBD2 identical over 11 bases. CDR1 SGHTA and CDR2 FQGNSA come from the germline V gene. The CDR3 spans 15 residues. The trim removed 5 bases at V and 5 bases at J, leaving 7 bases unmatched. In DNA form, the CDR3 reads TGTGCCAGCAGCGTTAGCGGGGGGGCCCTGGAGACCCAGTACTTC. It is translated as CASSVSGGALETQYF.

The chain links TRBV6-1 to TRBJ1-6, with 7 positions matching TRBD1. Germline assignment: CDR1 MNHNS and CDR2 SASEGT. The CDR3 spans 16 residues. The J segment lost 9 bases and the V segment lost 4 bases, leaving 12 bases of the junction unmatched. Written as DNA, the CDR3 is TGTGCCAGCAGTGTATTTACAGGGGAATCGGGTTCACCCCTCCACTTT. It codes for CASSVFTGESGSPLHF.

The rearrangement joins TRBV5-4 to TRBJ2-3; 9 bases fit TRBD1. Germline V gives CDR1 SGHNT, CDR2 YYREEE (reference sequence). The CDR3 has 16 amino acids. Trimming removed 5 bases from V and 3 bases from J; junction bases left unmatched: 10. The CDR3 sequence is CASRRGGTGITDTQYF. DNA for the CDR3: TGTGCCAGCAGACGGGGAGGGACAGGGATAACAGATACGCAGTATTTT.

The chain has TRBV30 and TRBJ1-3; D gene unclear. CDR3 size: 13 residues. CDR1 and CDR2 from the germline V gene are GTSNPN and SVGIG (reference sequence). V lost 4 bases and J lost 4, with 11 bases in between. The CDR3 region has the DNA TGTGCCTGGAAGTTACCGCCGGGAAACACCATATATTTT. The encoded protein is CAWKLPPGNTIYF.

The rearrangement joins TRBV5-1 to TRBJ1-1; D ambiguous. CDR1 is SGHRS and CDR2 is YFSETQ in the germline V gene. Trimming removed 1 base at V and 1 base at J, with 8 bases between. The CDR3 spans 14 residues. The CDR3 DNA sequence: TGCGCCAGCAGCTTGACCCACCCGAACACTGAAGCTTTCTTT. Its translation: CASSLTHPNTEAFF.

V gene TRBV6-6 combines with J gene TRBJ2-5; no firm D call. Trimming left V 0 bases short and J 4 bases short, with 3 bases between. Germline loops: CDR1 MNHNY, CDR2 SVGAGI (reference sequence). The CDR3 covers 12 residues. CDR3 sequence: CASSYSGETQYF. CDR3 sequence (DNA): TGTGCCAGCAGTTACTCCGGAGAGACCCAGTACTTC.

V and J are TRBV30 and TRBJ1-2; TRBD1 aligns across 11 bases. Germline values: CDR1 GTSNPN, CDR2 SVGIG (reference sequence). This CDR3 is 15 amino acids long. Unmatched junction bases numbered 13, after V lost 8 bases and J lost 5 bases. In DNA form, the CDR3 reads TGTGCCCTCCACCCGGACAGGGGGCGCAGGTATGGCTACACCTTC. This encodes CALHPDRGRRYGYTF.

V and J are TRBV11-2 and TRBJ1-3, with D perhaps TRBD1 (5 bases). V was shortened by 1 base and J by 2 bases, with 15 bases between the two germline ends. There are 17 residues in the CDR3. The germline V gene has CDR1 SGHAT and CDR2 FQNNGV. In DNA, the CDR3 is TGTGCCAGCAGCTTAGGAGGTCTGTCAGGGACTGGAAACACCATATATTTT. Translation gives CASSLGGLSGTGNTIYF.

This rearrangement joins TRBV5-5 to TRBJ2-5, with 7 positions matching TRBD1. The trim removed 1 base at V and 5 bases at J, leaving 11 bases unmatched. There are 16 residues in the CDR3. Germline V gene data show CDR1 as SGHKS and CDR2 as YYEKEE (reference sequence). CDR3 coding DNA: TGTGCCAGCAGCTTGAGGCCCACAGGGGACGGCGAGACCCAGTACTTC. Translating it yields CASSLRPTGDGETQYF.

V gene TRBV5-4 combines with J gene TRBJ1-1; no reliable D call. Between the trimmed V and J ends, which lost 0 bases and 6 bases, there was a span of 9 bases. Germline V gene data show CDR1 as SGHNT and CDR2 as YYREEE (reference sequence). The CDR3 contains 13 residues. CDR3 protein: CASSLVSVPEAFF. CDR3 in DNA: TGTGCCAGCAGCTTGGTCTCAGTCCCTGAAGCTTTCTTT.

The V gene is TRBV11-2, the J gene TRBJ2-7; the D call may be TRBD1 or TRBD2 (5 bases each). This CDR3 is built from 17 residues. The germline gives CDR1 SGHAT, CDR2 FQNNGV. Trimming took 1 base from V and 2 from J, leaving 18 bases between them. The CDR3 loop is CASSLVPRGVGAYEQYF. The CDR3 DNA is TGTGCCAGCAGCTTAGTGCCTCGAGGGGTGGGGGCCTACGAGCAGTACTTC.

This chain uses TRBV27 with TRBJ1-2; weak D call: TRBD1 (6 bases). The V gene's germline CDR1 is MNHEY and CDR2 SMNVEV (reference sequence). Deletions cut 8 bases from V and 5 bases from J, with 24 bases between. CDR3 size: 16 residues. Here the CDR3 DNA reads TGTGCCAGCGCCACGCCGGGGGGGGCGAGAGGGTATGGCTACACCTTC. Its translation is CASATPGGARGYGYTF.

The genes are TRBV30 and TRBJ2-7; tentatively, D is TRBD2 (5 bases). The CDR3 loop spans 13 amino acids. The V gene lost 4 bases and the J gene lost 6 bases, with 16 bases spanning the gap. CDR1 and CDR2 from the germline V gene are GTSNPN and SVGIG (reference sequence). DNA of the CDR3: TGTGCCTGGAAGGCCAGGCGAGGGTCCGAGCAGTACTTC. This sequence encodes CAWKARRGSEQYF.

This chain uses TRBV15 with TRBJ1-2; maybe TRBD1 (6 bases). The CDR3 has 16 amino acids. Trimming removed 1 base at V and 4 bases at J, with 16 bases between. Per germline, CDR1 LNHNV and CDR2 YYDKDF (reference sequence). The CDR3 loop reads CATSRAGGAGLYGYTF. CDR3 coding DNA: TGTGCCACCAGCAGAGCGGGGGGCGCCGGACTCTATGGCTACACCTTC. The full variable domain, completed using reference TRBV15 and TRBJ1-2, is DAMVIQNPRYQVTQFGKPVTLSCSQTLNHNVMYWYQQKSSQAPKLLFHYYDKDFNNEADTPDNFQSRRPNTSFCFLDIRSPGLGDTAMYLCATSRAGGAGLYGYTFGSGTRLTVV.

The V gene is TRBV6-5, the J gene TRBJ1-1; D remains unclear. Germline V gene lookup returns CDR1 MNHEY and CDR2 SVGAGI. Trimming pared 7 bases from V and 0 bases from J, leaving 9 bases between. The CDR3 totals 13 residues. The CDR3 spells CASTRTVNTEAFF. Written as DNA, the CDR3 is TGTGCCAGCACCCGGACCGTGAACACTGAAGCTTTCTTT.